This is a list of T cell receptor beta chains from one sample in a study of control samples from healthy donors and cancer patients. Profiled with immunoSEQ multiplex PCR; TCRdb holds only in-frame clones, not every one. The sample lists under 450,000 clones, around nine tenths occurring once. The sequenced sample consisted of PBMCs. These TCRs come from a man aged 35 to 55 with head and neck cancer. The CDR3 runs from the conserved cysteine through the conserved F or W. D genes are given only for firm matches. Size is omitted from some rows. Given values are once, few, many or a class for expanded clones.

TGTGCCAGCAGTAAGCGACAGGGGCTGGATCAGCCCCAGCATTTT	CASSKRQGLDQPQHF	15	TRBJ1-5	TRBV27	TRBD1	NA
TGTGCCAGCACCACCCAGGAAGGACCCTACGAGCAGTACTTC	CASTTQEGPYEQYF	14	TRBJ2-7	TRBV6-6	NA	NA
TGCGCCAGCAGCGAACCTAGCTCTAGTGCGCAGTATTTT	CASSEPSSSAQYF	13	TRBJ2-3	TRBV5-1	NA	NA
TGTGCCAGCAGTCGACAGTCCTACGAGCAGTACTTC	CASSRQSYEQYF	12	TRBJ2-7	TRBV12-3/TRBV12-4	NA	NA
TGTGCCAGCAGTTACGGAGAAGCCTACGAGCAGTACTTC	CASSYGEAYEQYF	13	TRBJ2-7	TRBV6-5	NA	NA
TGTGCCATAACGGGGGTTAGCTCCTACGAGCAGTACTTC	CAITGVSSYEQYF	13	TRBJ2-7	TRBV12-3/TRBV12-4	NA	NA
TGTGCCAGCAGCTTAGCGGGGGATTACGAGCAGTACTTC	CASSLAGDYEQYF	13	TRBJ2-7	TRBV7-9	NA	NA
TGTGCCAGCAGCCAAGATTATGGTAGGATCTTGAACACCGGGGAGCTGTTTTTT	CASSQDYGRILNTGELFF	18	TRBJ2-2	TRBV3-1/TRBV3-2	NA	NA
TGTGCCAGCAGCGCAGAACAGGGGAGAACGGCCGGGGAGCTGTTTTTT	CASSAEQGRTAGELFF	16	TRBJ2-2	TRBV9	TRBD1	NA
TGCAGCGTTGAACAAAGGGGCAGCACAGATACGCAGTATTTT	CSVEQRGSTDTQYF	14	TRBJ2-3	TRBV29-1	NA	NA
TGCAGCGCGGCGGTCGGTGTAGATACGCAGTATTTT	CSAAVGVDTQYF	12	TRBJ2-3	TRBV29-1	NA	NA
TGTGCCACCAGTGAAGGGTCAACTAATGAAAAACTGTTTTTT	CATSEGSTNEKLFF	14	TRBJ1-4	TRBV24-1	NA	NA
TGTGCCAGCAGTTTATTTGCAGGGCCCCAAGAGACCCAGTACTTC	CASSLFAGPQETQYF	15	TRBJ2-5	TRBV27	NA	NA
TGTGCCAGCAGTTCCCTACGGGTAGCCTACGAGCAGTACTTC	CASSSLRVAYEQYF	14	TRBJ2-7	TRBV6-5	NA	NA
TGTGCCAGCAGCACAGGACTGAAGACCCAGTACTTC	CASSTGLKTQYF	12	TRBJ2-5	TRBV7-2	NA	NA
TGTGCCAGCAGTGATAACGGCGCGGGGACAGCTTCATTGGGGGCCCAGCATTTT	CASSDNGAGTASLGAQHF	18	TRBJ1-5	TRBV25-1	TRBD1	once
TGTGCCAGCAGTTCCCCCCCAGGCAATCAGCCCCAGCATTTT	CASSSPPGNQPQHF	14	TRBJ1-5	TRBV28	NA	NA
TGTGCCAGCAGTGTGGACACTGAAGCTTTCTTT	CASSVDTEAFF	11	TRBJ1-1	TRBV6-2/TRBV6-3	NA	NA
TGTGCCAGCAGCCCAGGGACCTTACAGATGAGAAACATTCAGTACTTC	CASSPGTLQMRNIQYF	16	TRBJ2-4	TRBV5-4	NA	NA
TGTGCCATCTCCCCCGGGGGCCCATACAATGAGCAGTTCTTC	CAISPGGPYNEQFF	14	TRBJ2-1	TRBV25-1	NA	NA
TGTGCCAGCAGCTTACGACGGGGGGAAGAAAACACCATATATTTT	CASSLRRGEENTIYF	15	TRBJ1-3	TRBV11-2	NA	NA
TGTGCCAGCAGCTTAGGACAGGGAAACACTGAAGCTTTCTTT	CASSLGQGNTEAFF	14	TRBJ1-1	TRBV11-3	TRBD1	once
TGTGCCAGCTCAATCAGGGTCGGTAATGAAAAACTGTTTTTT	CASSIRVGNEKLFF	14	TRBJ1-4	TRBV3-1/TRBV3-2	NA	NA
TGTGCCAGCAGCTTTTCTGGCAGACTCAATGAGCAGTTCTTC	CASSFSGRLNEQFF	14	TRBJ2-1	TRBV7-9	NA	NA
TGTGCCACCAGTGATACAACAGGGGGGACTAATGAAAAACTGTTTTTT	CATSDTTGGTNEKLFF	16	TRBJ1-4	TRBV24-1	TRBD1	NA
TGCAGCGTTTCCCCCGGGACAGGGAGCAATCAGCCCCAGCATTTT	CSVSPGTGSNQPQHF	15	TRBJ1-5	TRBV29-1	TRBD1	NA
TGTGCCAGTAGTCCGGACCTACCCAAGGGCGGCTACACCTTC	CASSPDLPKGGYTF	14	TRBJ1-2	TRBV19	NA	NA
TGTGCTAGTGCTAGCGGGAGGGCCAGGAATGAGCAGTTCTTC	CASASGRARNEQFF	14	TRBJ2-1	TRBV12-5	TRBD2	NA
TGTGCCAGCAGCCCCCAACTTATGAGCGTTTCCTCTGGAAACACCATATATTTT	CASSPQLMSVSSGNTIYF	18	TRBJ1-3	TRBV9	NA	once
TGTGCCAGCAGTGAGGGACTAGCATCCGAGCAGTTCTTC	CASSEGLASEQFF	13	TRBJ2-1	TRBV2	TRBD2	once
TGTGCCAGCAGTTACGGGGGACAGCTCGATTCACCCCTCCACTTT	CASSYGGQLDSPLHF	15	TRBJ1-6	TRBV6-5	TRBD1	NA
TGCGCCAGCAGCTTGGGGTCTAGCGGGTTATCCTACGAGCAGTACTTC	CASSLGSSGLSYEQYF	16	TRBJ2-7	TRBV5-1	TRBD2	NA
TGTGCCAGCAAAACGGGAGGAAATACCGGGGAGCTGTTTTTT	CASKTGGNTGELFF	14	TRBJ2-2	TRBV2	TRBD2	NA
TGTGCCAGCAGTATGGACAGGGGTGAAAAACTGTTTTTT	CASSMDRGEKLFF	13	TRBJ1-4	TRBV6-6	TRBD1	NA
TGTGCCAGCAGCCCCCGACAGGGGGTGTTCCACGAGCAGTACTTC	CASSPRQGVFHEQYF	15	TRBJ2-7	TRBV9	TRBD1	NA
TGTGCCAGTCGCCCAGGGGGCGGTCAGCCCCAGCATTTT	CASRPGGGQPQHF	13	TRBJ1-5	TRBV28	TRBD1	once
TGCGCCAGCAGTGACGGAGTCCTTAGCAATCAGCCCCAGCATTTT	CASSDGVLSNQPQHF	15	TRBJ1-5	TRBV10-2	NA	NA
TGTGCCAGCAGCCAAGAGACTTACACAGATACGCAGTATTTT	CASSQETYTDTQYF	14	TRBJ2-3	TRBV4-2	NA	few
TGTGCCAGCACCCGGTGGGGAGAGACCCAGTACTTC	CASTRWGETQYF	12	TRBJ2-5	TRBV13	NA	NA
TGCGCCAGCAGCTTGTTGTCAGGGGGCAGCCCCTCAAGGGAGACCCAGTACTTC	CASSLLSGGSPSRETQYF	18	TRBJ2-5	TRBV5-1	TRBD1	NA
TGTGCCAGCTCACCATTCAGGGGCGCCGACACCGGGGAGCTGTTTTTT	CASSPFRGADTGELFF	16	TRBJ2-2	TRBV18	NA	NA
TGTGCCAGCAGTTTTGAAAATGAGCAGTTCTTC	CASSFENEQFF	11	TRBJ2-1	TRBV28	NA	NA
TGTGCCTGGAGTGTAATGAATAATTCACCCCTCCACTTT	CAWSVMNNSPLHF	13	TRBJ1-6	TRBV30	NA	NA
TGCGCCAGCAGTTCTGGACAGGGAGAGACCCAGTACTTC	CASSSGQGETQYF	13	TRBJ2-5	TRBV5-1	TRBD1	NA
TGTGCCAGCAGTTTCTTTGGGACAGACCGTTACGAGCAGTACTTC	CASSFFGTDRYEQYF	15	TRBJ2-7	TRBV28	TRBD1	NA
TGTGCCAGCAGCCAAGAGGGGGACTTTCAGCCTGAAAAACTGTTTTTT	CASSQEGDFQPEKLFF	16	TRBJ1-4	TRBV14	NA	NA
TGTGCCAGCAGCCAATGGTGGGATCACAATGAGCAGTTCTTC	CASSQWWDHNEQFF	14	TRBJ2-1	TRBV3-1/TRBV3-2	NA	NA
TGCAGCGTTGACACAGGGTATGGGGAGACCCAGTACTTC	CSVDTGYGETQYF	13	TRBJ2-5	TRBV29-1	NA	few
TGTGCCAGCAGCCAAGACCGTCTAGCGGGGGGCTTCTCCTACGAGCAGTACTTC	CASSQDRLAGGFSYEQYF	18	TRBJ2-7	TRBV14	TRBD2	NA
TGTGCCTGGAGTCCCTCCAGACTAGCGGGAGGGTACAATGAGCAGTTCTTC	CAWSPSRLAGGYNEQFF	17	TRBJ2-1	TRBV30	TRBD2	NA
TGTGCCAGCAGCTTCCCTGGAAGAACAGCTTTCTTT	CASSFPGRTAFF	12	TRBJ1-1	TRBV7-2	NA	NA
TGTGCCAGCAGCTTGCCGCCGAACACTGAAGCTTTCTTT	CASSLPPNTEAFF	13	TRBJ1-1	TRBV5-5	NA	NA
TGTGCCAGCCCGGGACAGGGGCGCCACGAGCAGTACTTC	CASPGQGRHEQYF	13	TRBJ2-7	TRBV2	TRBD1	NA
TGTGCCAGCAGCCCTACCCGACCGCGGGGCGACACCGGGGAGCTGTTTTTT	CASSPTRPRGDTGELFF	17	TRBJ2-2	TRBV3-1/TRBV3-2	NA	NA
TGTGCCAGCTTGCAAACCCCCGACTATGGCTACACCTTC	CASLQTPDYGYTF	13	TRBJ1-2	TRBV18	NA	NA
TGTGCCAGCAGCTCCTCATACGGGGGCAATCAGCCCCAGCATTTT	CASSSSYGGNQPQHF	15	TRBJ1-5	TRBV11-2	NA	once
TGTGCCAGCTCCCCCCGTGGCGGGAATGAAAAACTGTTTTTT	CASSPRGGNEKLFF	14	TRBJ1-4	TRBV7-9	NA	NA